A selection of T cell receptor beta chains follows, all from one sample in a study of T cell clones after liver transplantation. The table came from immunoSEQ multiplex PCR; TCRdb's copy has only in-frame clones and leaves some out. The top ten hold roughly 13% of the sample, which has more than 15,000 clones, 88% seen once. The sample was CD8+ T cells from blood, taken before liver transplant. The receptors were gathered from a human donor who received a liver transplant. Both conserved end residues are part of each CDR3. A D gene is named only where the DNA matches it firmly. Clone size is given for some rows only: seen once, a few or many times, or a class if the clone is expanded.

CDR3nt,CDR3aa,d_gene,v_gene,j_gene,abundance
TGTGCCAGTAGTCCCGGGACAGTGAACACTGAAGCTTTCTTT,CASSPGTVNTEAFF,TRBD1,TRBV19,TRBJ1-1,.
TGTGCCATCAGTGACCCAGGGGGCGCGTTCAACGAGCAGTACTTC,CAISDPGGAFNEQYF,TRBD1,TRBV10-3,TRBJ2-7,.
TGTGCCAGCAGTTTGGCCGGGGCGCAATACGAGCAGTACTTC,CASSLAGAQYEQYF,.,TRBV27,TRBJ2-7,.
TGCAGTCCTCTAGCGGACAATGAGCAGTTCTTC,CSPLADNEQFF,TRBD2,TRBV20-1,TRBJ2-1,.
TGTGCCAGCAGCTTAGGGGGGGACTACAATGAGCAGTTCTTC,CASSLGGDYNEQFF,.,TRBV5-6,TRBJ2-1,.
TGTGCCAGCAGCGTAGTGGCAGACTATGGCTACACCTTC,CASSVVADYGYTF,.,TRBV9,TRBJ1-2,.
TGCGCCAGCAGCTTGTCCCAGGGGAGGAGTACTGAAGCTTTCTTT,CASSLSQGRSTEAFF,.,TRBV5-1,TRBJ1-1,.
TGTGCCATCACCCTGAGGGGGGAGGGGGCGCGGGGGACCCAGTACTTC,CAITLRGEGARGTQYF,.,TRBV10-3,TRBJ2-5,.
TGCGCCAGCAGCCAAGGGACCAACGTTGCCAAAAACATTCAGTACTTC,CASSQGTNVAKNIQYF,.,TRBV4-3,TRBJ2-4,.
TGTGCCACCTCCCATCTTAGTCTTCGCACAGATACGCAGTATTTT,CATSHLSLRTDTQYF,.,TRBV2,TRBJ2-3,.
TGCGCCAGCAGGGATAGCTACGAGCAGTACTTC,CASRDSYEQYF,.,TRBV5-1,TRBJ2-7,.
TGTGCCAGCAGCTTAAAGGGTACCACCGGGGAGCTGTTTTTT,CASSLKGTTGELFF,.,TRBV7-6,TRBJ2-2,.
TGTGCCAGCAGTGTGCCGGGACTAGCGAACACCGGGGAGCTGTTTTTT,CASSVPGLANTGELFF,TRBD2,TRBV2,TRBJ2-2,.
TGCGCCAGCAGCCAGACAGCGGGGGGACTCTACGAGCAGTACTTC,CASSQTAGGLYEQYF,TRBD2,TRBV4-3,TRBJ2-7,.
TGTGCCAGCAGCACCGGGATCCTGAACACTGAAGCTTTCTTT,CASSTGILNTEAFF,.,TRBV25-1,TRBJ1-1,.
TGTGCCAGCAGTTTAGCCGGGACAGCCTATGGCTACACCTTC,CASSLAGTAYGYTF,TRBD1,TRBV27,TRBJ1-2,.
TGTGCCAGCAGCGCCCAGGGGGCCGGTTACGAGCAGTACTTC,CASSAQGAGYEQYF,TRBD1,TRBV7-6,TRBJ2-7,.
TGTGCCAGCAGCTTAGCGGATGACAATGAGCAGTTCTTC,CASSLADDNEQFF,.,TRBV7-2,TRBJ2-1,.
TGCGCCAGCAGCCCCCAAGGGCAGGGATCCTACGAGCAGTACTTC,CASSPQGQGSYEQYF,.,TRBV4-1,TRBJ2-7,.
TGCGCCAGCAGCTTGGGTCCAGCTCTTTCCGACGAGCAGTACTTC,CASSLGPALSDEQYF,.,TRBV5-1,TRBJ2-7,.
TGTGCCAGCAGTGCGGACAGAGAACTACCTGAAGCTTTCTTT,CASSADRELPEAFF,.,TRBV27,TRBJ1-1,.
TGTGCCAGCAGCTTAATGGAGTTTGAAAAACTGTTTTTT,CASSLMEFEKLFF,.,TRBV7-6,TRBJ1-4,.
TGTGCCAGCAGCTTTCAGCCAGCGGGAGTCCCCGGGGAGCTGTTTTTT,CASSFQPAGVPGELFF,TRBD2,TRBV11-2,TRBJ2-2,.
TGCGCCAGCAGCCAAGGGGGGAATGAGCAGTTCTTC,CASSQGGNEQFF,.,TRBV4-3,TRBJ2-1,.
TGTGCCAGCAGTTACTCCCCAATGAAGGAGAGGTTCTTC,CASSYSPMKERFF,.,TRBV6-6,TRBJ2-1,.
TGTGCCACCACAAACCTCCCCCCTAGTCGAGGGGACATTCAGTACTTC,CATTNLPPSRGDIQYF,.,TRBV15,TRBJ2-4,.
TGTGCCAGCAGCCCGGACAGGGGAGCCTACGAGCAGTACTTC,CASSPDRGAYEQYF,TRBD1,TRBV14,TRBJ2-7,.
TGTGCCAGCAGTGAATGGGGGCAGGGGGCCCAGCCCCAGCATTTT,CASSEWGQGAQPQHF,TRBD1,TRBV6-1,TRBJ1-5,.
TGTGCCAGCAGCTTCCTTAAGGGGACCGTAACTATAGGTGGCTACACCTTC,CASSFLKGTVTIGGYTF,.,TRBV13,TRBJ1-2,.
TGTGCAAGTCGCTTAGTTCGGACAGGCAATCAGCCCCAGCATTTT,CASRLVRTGNQPQHF,.,TRBV12-2,TRBJ1-5,few
TGTGCCAGTAGTACCCTTAGTCTCCCCTACAATGAGCAGTTCTTC,CASSTLSLPYNEQFF,.,TRBV19,TRBJ2-1,.
TGCAGCGTTGTTGGGCAGGCCGGGGAGCTGTTTTTT,CSVVGQAGELFF,.,TRBV29-1,TRBJ2-2,.
TGCGCCAGCAGCCCCTATTACGAGCAGTACTTC,CASSPYYEQYF,.,TRBV5-1,TRBJ2-7,.
TGTGCCAGCAGTGGGACAGTGAACACTGAAGCTTTCTTT,CASSGTVNTEAFF,TRBD1,TRBV6-5,TRBJ1-1,.
TGTGCCAGCGGTCAGGGCGGTAACACTGAAGCTTTCTTT,CASGQGGNTEAFF,.,TRBV9,TRBJ1-1,once
TGCGCCAGCAGCCTAAGTGCGGGGATGAACACTGAAGCTTTCTTT,CASSLSAGMNTEAFF,.,TRBV4-1,TRBJ1-1,.
TGTGCCAGCAGTTTTGTGTCGGGGGCCAACGTCCTGACTTTC,CASSFVSGANVLTF,.,TRBV27,TRBJ2-6,.
TGTGCCAGCAGCTATGGGACAGCCACAGATACGCAGTATTTT,CASSYGTATDTQYF,TRBD1,TRBV5-8,TRBJ2-3,.
TGTGCCAGCAGTCCGACCGGGACCTACGAGCAGTACTTC,CASSPTGTYEQYF,.,TRBV27,TRBJ2-7,.
TGTGCCACCAGCAGAGACGAGGAGGGCCCCGTGGTCGCTAATGAAAAACTGTTTTTT,CATSRDEEGPVVANEKLFF,.,TRBV15,TRBJ1-4,.
TGTGCCAGCCTTACTAGCGGGATCGTGAATGAGCAGTTCTTC,CASLTSGIVNEQFF,TRBD2,TRBV2,TRBJ2-1,.
TGTGCCAGCAAAGAAACGTCCGGGACCTTCTATGGCTACACCTTC,CASKETSGTFYGYTF,.,TRBV11-2,TRBJ1-2,.
TGTGCCAGCAGCCCGCTGGGACTAGCGGGAGAGACCCAGTACTTC,CASSPLGLAGETQYF,TRBD2,TRBV7-3,TRBJ2-5,.
TGTGCCAGCAGTTTAGTGCGGGAGGGTCCTGAGCAGTTCTTC,CASSLVREGPEQFF,TRBD2,TRBV27,TRBJ2-1,.
TGTGCCAGCAGCTTAGGACAGGGGATCGCCTACGAGCAGTACTTC,CASSLGQGIAYEQYF,TRBD1,TRBV7-2,TRBJ2-7,once
TGTGCCAGCAGCTTGCTCTCGGGCGGGAGTTGGTACGAGCAGTACTTC,CASSLLSGGSWYEQYF,TRBD2,TRBV5-6,TRBJ2-7,.
TGTGCCAGTAGTATGCAGTTTGGGTCCTACGAGCAGTACTTC,CASSMQFGSYEQYF,.,TRBV19,TRBJ2-7,.
TGTGCCAGCAGTTTCTTGGGGGGAGAGACCCAGTACTTC,CASSFLGGETQYF,.,TRBV27,TRBJ2-5,.
TGTGCCAGCAGCGTGGCAACAGGAGGGAGGTTTGAGACCCAGTACTTC,CASSVATGGRFETQYF,.,TRBV9,TRBJ2-5,.
TGTGCCACCCGGGACAGCGGTACAGATACGCAGTATTTT,CATRDSGTDTQYF,TRBD1,TRBV10-3,TRBJ2-3,.
TGTGCCAGCAGTTCGGGACTAGCGGGAGGGCCCTACAATGAGCAGTTCTTC,CASSSGLAGGPYNEQFF,TRBD2,TRBV27,TRBJ2-1,.
TGTGCCAGCAGTTACAGACCTTTCTACGAGCAGTACTTC,CASSYRPFYEQYF,.,TRBV6-5,TRBJ2-7,.
TGTGCCAGCAGCTTGGGGGGAGATAGCAATCAGCCCCAGCATTTT,CASSLGGDSNQPQHF,.,TRBV11-2,TRBJ1-5,few
TGTGCCAGCAGTTTTGGACAGTCCTACGAGCAGTACTTC,CASSFGQSYEQYF,.,TRBV28,TRBJ2-7,few
TGCGCCAGCAGCCAAGGACAGGGGGAATACGAGCAGTACTTC,CASSQGQGEYEQYF,TRBD1,TRBV4-3,TRBJ2-7,.
TGTGCCAGCCGCGGGGGGCCTGGAAACACCATATATTTT,CASRGGPGNTIYF,.,TRBV11-2,TRBJ1-3,.
TGCGCCAGCAGCTATGTCCTAGCGGCGCCTCTCTACGAGCAGTACTTC,CASSYVLAAPLYEQYF,TRBD2,TRBV5-1,TRBJ2-7,.
TGTGCCTGGGCCGCTGGAGCGAACACTGAAGCTTTCTTT,CAWAAGANTEAFF,.,TRBV30,TRBJ1-1,.
TGTGCCAGCAGTTCCCCCCCATACGAGCAGTACTTC,CASSSPPYEQYF,.,TRBV28,TRBJ2-7,.
TGTGCCAGCAGCGCCCGGGGGCGGGAAGCAGATACGCAGTATTTT,CASSARGREADTQYF,.,TRBV9,TRBJ2-3,.